The rows below give T cell receptor beta chains drawn from one sample of a study of T cell changes during pregnancy in multiple sclerosis. The data were produced by immunoSEQ multiplex PCR, yet TCRdb's version contains in-frame clones alone and is incomplete. The data hold around 23,000 clones, with roughly 90% observed a single time. The source was CD8+ T cells from peripheral blood mononuclear cells, collected in the third trimester of pregnancy. Receptor source: a female donor in good health, enrolled as a control in a pregnancy study. CDR3s include the opening cysteine and the closing phenylalanine or tryptophan. A D gene is named only where the DNA matches it firmly. Part of the rows lack a size; the others show once, few, many or a class for expanded clones.

D gene	J gene	clone size	V gene	CDR3 DNA	CDR3 protein
-	TRBJ1-1	few	TRBV20-1	TGCAGTGCCAGGGTCGTCGCTGAAGCTTTCTTT	CSARVVAEAFF
TRBD1	TRBJ1-2	-	TRBV13	TGTGCCAGCAGCTTTGGCGCCAGGGGGCGGAACTATGGCTACACCTTC	CASSFGARGRNYGYTF
TRBD1	TRBJ2-7	-	TRBV27	TGTGCCAGCAGTCTGGGACAGGGGTTCTCCTACGAGCAGTACTTC	CASSLGQGFSYEQYF
-	TRBJ2-2	-	TRBV6-5	TGTGCCAGCAGTTCCACCATGGACAGGAACACCGGGGAGCTGTTTTTT	CASSSTMDRNTGELFF
-	TRBJ2-7	once	TRBV7-8	TGTGCCAGCAGCCCCGCGGTGGGCTACGAGCAGTACTTC	CASSPAVGYEQYF
-	TRBJ2-1	few	TRBV4-1	TGCGCCAGCAGCCCCCCGGGGAGCGGATCCTACAATGAGCAGTTCTTC	CASSPPGSGSYNEQFF
-	TRBJ1-1	-	TRBV7-9	TGTGCCAGCAGCGACCGACAGAAGAACACTGAAGCTTTCTTT	CASSDRQKNTEAFF
-	TRBJ2-7	-	TRBV19	TGTGCCAGTAGTCCCGGGACTTACTCCTACGAGCAGTACTTC	CASSPGTYSYEQYF
TRBD2	TRBJ2-1	few	TRBV6-4	TGTGCCAGCAGTGACGAGCGGGGGGGCAACAATGAGCAGTTCTTC	CASSDERGGNNEQFF
TRBD2	TRBJ2-3	-	TRBV5-1	TGCGCCAGCAGCTTGTCGCCTAGCGGGAGGGATACGCAGTATTTT	CASSLSPSGRDTQYF
TRBD2	TRBJ2-1	-	TRBV4-1	TGCGCCAGCAGCCAAGTTCGACTAGCGGGCAATGAGCAGTTCTTC	CASSQVRLAGNEQFF
-	TRBJ2-1	-	TRBV12-2	TGTGCAAGTCGCTTGACTAGCGGGGTCGCCTACAATGAGCAGTTCTTC	CASRLTSGVAYNEQFF
-	TRBJ1-1	-	TRBV27	TGTGCCAGCAGTCCCCTCGGAGGGATTCAAGCTTTCTTT	CASSPLGGIQAFF
-	TRBJ2-7	-	TRBV4-2	TGTGCCAGCAGCCAAGGAGGGAACTCCTACGAGCAGTACTTC	CASSQGGNSYEQYF
-	TRBJ1-1	-	TRBV29-1	TGCAGCGTTGAAGACTCGTCTGAAGCTTTCTTT	CSVEDSSEAFF
TRBD1	TRBJ1-5	-	TRBV9	TGTGCCAGCAGCGCCTCCCGGGACAGTAGCAATCAGCCCCAGCATTTT	CASSASRDSSNQPQHF
TRBD2	TRBJ2-1	few	TRBV6-5	TGTGCCAGCAGTTACACTAGCGGGAGCTCCTACAATGAGCAGTTCTTC	CASSYTSGSSYNEQFF
-	TRBJ2-1	-	TRBV28	TGTGCCAGCAGTTTATCAGGGCAGGGCGGTGAGCAGTTCTTC	CASSLSGQGGEQFF
-	TRBJ2-1	-	TRBV7-6	TGTGCCAGCAGCTTAGTTAGGGCGGGTAACAATGAGCAGTTCTTC	CASSLVRAGNNEQFF
TRBD2	TRBJ2-3	-	TRBV27	TGTGCCAGCAGCCCGGGGGGGGTACCAGATACGCAGTATTTT	CASSPGGVPDTQYF
-	TRBJ2-5	-	TRBV6-5	TGTGCCAGCAGTTACTTCGGAGGGGAGACCCAGTACTTC	CASSYFGGETQYF
-	TRBJ1-5	-	TRBV19	TGTGCCAGTAGTATAAACAGTTATAGCAATCAGCCCCAGCATTTT	CASSINSYSNQPQHF
-	TRBJ1-2	-	TRBV20-1	TGCAGGACCCTCGGAGGGCACGGCTACACCTTC	CRTLGGHGYTF
-	TRBJ2-2	medium-sized	TRBV19	TGTGCCAGTAAGGAGGGGGCCGTAACCGGGGAGCTGTTTTTT	CASKEGAVTGELFF
-	TRBJ2-5	-	TRBV9	TGTGCCAGCAGCGTAGAAAGGGGAAGCCAAGAGACCCAGTACTTC	CASSVERGSQETQYF
TRBD2	TRBJ2-7	-	TRBV5-5	TGTGCCAGCAGCTCACTAGCGGGAGCCAGCGAGCAGTACTTC	CASSSLAGASEQYF
TRBD2	TRBJ2-5	-	TRBV28	TGTGCCAGCGTCCCTAGCGGGACCCAAGAGACCCAGTACTTC	CASVPSGTQETQYF
TRBD1	TRBJ1-2	-	TRBV7-3	TGTGCCAGCAGCTCATTACTCGGACAGGGGCGCACTAACTATGGCTACACCTTC	CASSSLLGQGRTNYGYTF